This TCR beta chain was profiled in a study of PD-1 blockade in classical Hodgkin lymphoma. The protocol was immunoSEQ multiplex PCR, while the TCRdb copy is restricted to in-frame clones and leaves out a portion. The table shows roughly 49,000 clones, with 90% occurring only once. This CDR3 contains 15 residues. V was clipped by 11 bases and J by 2 bases, with 21 bases between them. Looked up from germline, CDR1 is ENHRY and CDR2 is SYGVKD. As for time point: cycle 4 day 1 (C4D1), after more than five weeks of nivolumab. The patients all showed relapse after autologous stem cell transplantation, while their brentuximab vedotin exposure varied. This clone was observed a few times.

The starting material was peripheral blood mononuclear cells (PBMCs), obtained before the fourth cycle of nivolumab. The sequence derives from a human donor with classical Hodgkin lymphoma. The chain is built from TRBV10-3 and TRBJ2-5; tentative D call: TRBD2 (7 bases). CDR3 loop: CAASNPGGPQETQYF. In nucleotides, the CDR3 is TGTGCCGCCTCCAATCCCGGGGGGCCTCAAGAGACCCAGTACTTC.